This T cell receptor (beta chain) is from a study of T cells in Graves' hyperthyroidism and ophthalmopathy. Study details: Specimen type is peripheral blood, collected at initial diagnosis prior to any treatment.

Graves' hyperthyroidism is called stable when ophthalmopathy does not progress within 18 months. Those patients with uncontrolled infection, other autoimmune disease, pregnancy or lactation were excluded. PBMCs were collected from an approximately 9.4 ml volume of fresh peripheral blood. TCR beta CDR3 region amplification was performed from RNA transcripts. TCR CDR3 underwent first-round RT-PCR with the HTBI primer set. Using its own MiXCR run on the multiplex PCR reads, TCRdb lists one record per CDR3 protein. This repertoire shows 450,000 to 600,000 distinct CDR3 sequences, 14% found once; its top ten account for about 15%. Losses at the gene ends were 6 bases for V and 5 bases for J; bases not matched to a gene: 7. The CDR3 has 14 amino acids. This clonotype appeared many times.

This sequence joins TRBV12-3 or TRBV12-4 and TRBJ2-7, with TRBD1 identical over 10 bases. The sequenced material came from blood. This receptor was taken from a woman aged 40 to 55 with Graves' hyperthyroidism. The CDR3 protein is CASSHWDRGDEQYF. In DNA, the CDR3 is TGTGCCAGCAGCCATTGGGACAGGGGAGACGAGCAGTACTTC.